The clone carrying this TCR beta chain was detected a few times. The antigen remains undetermined. The record originates from a study of T and B cells in COVID-19 patients. As for the study in general: Of 20 to 25 active-infection patients, roughly eleven were critically ill with mechanical ventilation or extracorporeal membrane oxygenation.

From blood, roughly 220-550 ng of genomic DNA served as TRB template. Trimming left V 5 bases short and J 0 bases short, with 10 bases between. The CDR3 extends over 15 amino acids. The germline V gene encodes CDR1 SGHAT and CDR2 FQDESV (reference sequence). Study-wide points: Blood from mildly ill patients while symptomatic, and early samples from severe cases, were scarce. Active COVID-19 showed highly clonal TRB repertoires; recovery showed diversity and richness above healthy donors. Patients with COVID-19 reportedly showed strongly skewed T cell receptor beta variable and joining gene usage.

TRB rearrangements were amplified by multiplex PCR with BIOMED2 TRB-A/B primers. TCRdb used MiXCR to reprocess the multiplex PCR reads, holding one entry per CDR3 protein. This table has tens of thousands of distinct CDR3 sequences, under 35% appearing once. The receptor comes from a human donor who had recovered from COVID-19. V is TRBV11-1 and J is TRBJ2-2; D not resolved. Sequenced material: blood. CDR3 amino acids: CASSQARANTGELFF. CDR3 nucleotide sequence: TGTGCCAGCAGCCAAGCAAGGGCGAACACCGGGGAGCTGTTTTTT.